One sample yielded the 18 T cell receptor beta chains listed below, sequenced in a study of immune heterogeneity within non-small cell lung tumors. Multiplex PCR amplified the TCR beta CDR3 region. Its first round ran for approximately 11 cycles with 32 V and 13 J primers. One entry per CDR3 protein, called by TCRdb with MiXCR from the multiplex PCR reads. The sample consists of over 5,500 distinct CDR3 sequences, 22% of them appearing once. Genomic DNA from bulk tumor acted as the template, and 600 ng was loaded per sample. Taken during surgery, several biopsies per primary tumor were spaced as far apart as possible within the tumor mass. It was patients with untreated, newly diagnosed non-small cell lung cancer who underwent curative surgery. Sample: lung tumor tissue. All receptors derive from a man in his sixties with non-small cell lung cancer.

At least ten counts were recorded for this clonotype. This sequence joins TRBV9 and TRBJ2-7; weak D call: TRBD2 (5 bases). Trimming took off 1 base at V and 4 bases at J, with 12 bases between the two ends. The CDR3 contains 14 residues. The germline V gene has CDR1 SGDLS and CDR2 YYNGEE. The CDR3 here is CASSVTLGSYEQYF. The CDR3 coding sequence is TGTGCCAGCAGCGTAACGTTAGGGAGTTACGAGCAGTACTTC.

This clonotype was recorded a few times. A much larger clone is a single base away; this may be a read error. The chain is built from TRBV7-2 and TRBJ2-4; 10 bases match TRBD2. The CDR3 spans 18 residues. V lost 3 bases to trimming and J lost 8 bases; unmatched junction nucleotides: 16. The germline gives CDR1 SGHTA, CDR2 FQGNSA. This CDR3 is CASSFLAGVLGSGDIQYF. CDR3 bases: TGTGCCAGCAGCTTTCTAGCGGGAGTACTTGGCTCTGGGGACATTCAGTACTTC.

In its sample, this clonotype was seen many times. V usage is TRBV6-5 and J usage is TRBJ2-5, with a tentative D call TRBD2 (6 bases). CDR3 length: 17 residues. Germline assignment: CDR1 MNHEY and CDR2 SVGAGI. V was pared by 2 bases and J by 4 bases, with 20 bases between. CDR3: CASSYRVSGSRLETQYF. The DNA of the CDR3 is TGTGCCAGCAGTTACCGGGTTAGCGGATCTAGGCTAGAGACCCAGTACTTC.

This sequence joins TRBV4-1 and TRBJ1-2, with D hard to call. CDR1 is MGHRA and CDR2 is YSYEKL in the germline V gene. The CDR3 totals 16 residues. V was clipped by 4 bases and J by 6 bases, with 21 bases between them. The CDR3 coding sequence is TGCGCCAGCAGCCCCCTCGGGCAGATATCTAAACATGGCTACACCTTC. It translates to CASSPLGQISKHGYTF.

Regarding this clonotype: This may arise from a read error, as a much more abundant clone is one base away. Here the CDR3 reads CASRDRGDQPQNF. As DNA, the CDR3 is TGTGCCAGCAGAGACAGGGGGGATCAGCCCCAGAATTTT. The chain links TRBV12-3 or TRBV12-4 to TRBJ1-5; 9 bases match TRBD1. The CDR3 totals 13 residues.

This clonotype was seen repeatedly, ten times or more. V usage is TRBV9 and J usage is TRBJ2-2, with D maybe TRBD2 (5 bases). CDR1 and CDR2 (germline): SGDLS, YYNGEE. V lost 0 bases and J lost 3, with 9 bases in between. This CDR3 has 15 residues. The CDR3 DNA sequence: TGTGCCAGCAGCGTAGGAGGGTCGTACACCGGGGAGCTGTTTTTT. It specifies CASSVGGSYTGELFF.

This clonotype has a handful of counts. One base away lies a much larger clone, so this may be a sequencing read error. The rearrangement joins TRBV7-9 to TRBJ1-6; 9 bases align to TRBD1. CDR1 SEHNR and CDR2 FQNEAQ come from the germline V gene (reference sequence). The junction had 7 bases not matched to a gene; V was cut back by 2 bases and J by 8 bases. The CDR3 runs 16 residues. The CDR3 here is CASSLYGTGYDSPLHF. For the CDR3, the DNA is TGTGCCAGCAGCTTATATGGGACAGGGTACGATTCACCCCTCCACTTT.

By sample share, this clonotype is medium-sized. The genes are TRBV19 and TRBJ1-6; D is unresolved. V was trimmed by 4 bases and J by 7 bases, leaving 14 bases between them. The CDR3 is 15 residues long. Germline CDR1 is LNHDA and CDR2 is SQIVND (reference sequence). CDR3 sequence reads: CASSSPTETNSPLHF. The CDR3 nucleotides read TGTGCCAGTAGTAGCCCGACCGAGACGAATTCACCCCTCCACTTT.

The V and J genes are TRBV20-1 and TRBJ2-1; 9 nucleotides align to TRBD2. Germline V gene sequence: CDR1 DFQATT, CDR2 SNEGSKA (reference sequence). The CDR3 loop spans 15 amino acids. The V segment lost 0 bases and the J segment 8 bases; nucleotides outside the gene matches: 8. The CDR3 nucleotides read TGCAGTGCTAGAGATTGGAGTAGCGGGAGCGATGAGCAGTTCTTC. Translation gives CSARDWSSGSDEQFF.

This clonotype was seen ten or more times. The J gene is TRBJ2-7, the V gene TRBV7-2; D might be TRBD1 (5 bases). Trimming cost V 5 bases and J 5 bases, with 16 bases left between them. CDR1 SGHTA and CDR2 FQGNSA come from the germline V gene. The CDR3 covers 14 residues. The CDR3 reads CASSANRLQNEQYF. CDR3 nucleotides: TGTGCCAGCAGCGCGAACAGGTTGCAAAACGAGCAGTACTTC. Full variable domain (remainder filled in from reference TRBV7-2 and TRBJ2-7): GAGVSQSPSNKVTEKGKDVELRCDPISGHTALYWYRQSLGQGLEFLIYFQGNSAPDKSGLPSDRFSAERTGGSVSTLTIQRTQQEDSAVYLCASSANRLQNEQYFGPGTRLTVT.

By sample fraction, this clonotype is medium-sized. CDR3 DNA: TGTGCCAGCAGTGAGAGTCTAGGCTCCGAGCAGTACTTC. It encodes CASSESLGSEQYF. The chain uses TRBV2 and TRBJ2-7; D gene ambiguous. Germline V CDR1 and CDR2: SNHLY, FYNNEI. The V end was cut by 3 bases, the J end by 6 bases, with 12 bases between. The CDR3 spans 13 residues.

The chain employs TRBV20-1 and TRBJ2-5; 10 positions match TRBD2. The germline CDR1 and CDR2 sequences are DFQATT and SNEGSKA (reference sequence). The junction had 15 bases not matched to a gene; V was cut back by 5 bases and J by 9 bases. This CDR3 comprises 15 residues. The CDR3 DNA reads TGCAGTGCTCTCCTTCTAGCGGGAGCCGGTGAGGCCCAGTACTTC. Translation gives CSALLLAGAGEAQYF.

This clonotype was seen many times. V is TRBV30 and J is TRBJ2-3; D remains ambiguous. The germline gives CDR1 GTSNPN, CDR2 SVGIG (reference sequence). V lost 0 bases to trimming and J lost 6 bases, with 7 bases between them. This CDR3 comprises 12 residues. CDR3 region: CAWSVLRDTQYF. DNA of the CDR3: TGTGCCTGGAGTGTACTCCGGGATACGCAGTATTTT.

This clonotype was counted ten times or more. This CDR3 reads CASTRRAAPRTDTQYF. CDR3 coding DNA: TGTGCCAGCACCCGACGAGCGGCCCCCCGCACAGATACGCAGTATTTT. The V and J genes are TRBV12-3 or TRBV12-4 and TRBJ2-3; a weak D match, TRBD2 (5 bases). The CDR3 sequence is 16 residues long. V was pared by 7 bases and J by 1 base, with 18 bases between.

Concerning this clonotype itself: A much larger clone sits a single nucleotide away, making a read error possible. This chain uses TRBV5-4 with TRBJ2-3; tentative D call: TRBD2 (5 bases). This CDR3 spans 16 amino acids. The germline gives CDR1 SGHNT, CDR2 YYREEE (reference sequence). V lost 4 bases, J lost 2 bases, and 17 bases lay in between. The CDR3 protein is CASSTSRLALTDTQYF. The CDR3, as DNA: TGTGCCAGCAGCACATCGAGGCTAGCCCTCACAGATACGCAGTATTTT.

By its share, this clonotype is medium-sized. The J gene is TRBJ2-7, the V gene TRBV6-1; the D gene is possibly TRBD2 (6 bases). This CDR3 region has 13 residues. Germline CDR1 reads MNHNS; CDR2 reads SASEGT. V gave up 6 bases and J gave up 5 bases, with 14 bases separating them. CDR3 nucleotide sequence: TGTGCCAGCAGGTCGGAGGGGCTGGACGAGCAGTACTTC. Residues: CASRSEGLDEQYF.

This clonotype is labeled medium-sized. V and J are TRBV20-1 and TRBJ2-7; unclear D gene. The germline V and J ends were trimmed by 4 bases and 3 bases, with 7 bases remaining between them. Germline V gene lookup returns CDR1 DFQATT and CDR2 SNEGSKA (reference sequence). The CDR3 covers 11 residues. The CDR3: CSATDGYEQYF. CDR3 nucleotide sequence: TGCAGTGCTACTGACGGCTACGAGCAGTACTTC.

In this sample, this clonotype is medium-sized. This chain joins TRBV18 and TRBJ2-7; 8 bases fit TRBD2. Germline V gives CDR1 KGHSH, CDR2 LQKENI. This CDR3 is built from 14 residues. V was clipped by 3 bases and J by 3 bases; unmatched bases: 4. In nucleotides, the CDR3 is TGTGCCAGCTCACCTCCCAGCGGGAGCTACGAGCAGTACTTC. It encodes CASSPPSGSYEQYF.